The 2 T cell receptor beta chains below all came from one sample that was sequenced in a study of blood T cell repertoires in COVID-19. Sequencing was performed with immunoSEQ multiplex PCR; in TCRdb, only in-frame clones are kept and a portion is missing. The data show approximately 250,000 clones, approximately 85% seen once. Material for sequencing was PBMCs or T cells enriched from blood (not recorded which). Source of these receptors: a woman aged 50 to 60 with acute COVID-19.

The rearrangement links TRBV29-1 to TRBJ1-1; TRBD1 might be the D (5 bases). V was pared by 1 base and J by 0 bases, with 12 bases between. The CDR3 loop spans 15 amino acids. The germline CDR1 and CDR2 sequences are SQVTM and ANQGSEA. CDR3 amino acids: CSVEGGGAVNTEAFF. The CDR3 DNA follows: TGCAGCGTTGAAGGGGGCGGTGCGGTGAACACTGAAGCTTTCTTT. The variable domain in full, with the rest retrieved from reference TRBV29-1 and TRBJ1-1, is SAVISQKPSRDICQRGTSLTIQCQVDSQVTMMFWYRQQPGQSLTLIATANQGSEATYESGFVIDKFPISRPNLTFSTLTVSNMSPEDSSIYLCSVEGGGAVNTEAFFGQGTRLTVV.

V and J are TRBV3-1 (or the pseudogene TRBV3-2) and TRBJ2-1; TRBD1 agrees at 9 bases. The CDR3 has 16 amino acids. Looked up from germline, CDR1 is LGHDT and CDR2 is YNNKEL (reference sequence). With V trimmed by 1 base and J by 4 bases, 5 bases remained unmatched. The CDR3 here is CASSQAQGASYNEQFF. In nucleotides, the CDR3 is TGTGCCAGCAGCCAAGCACAGGGGGCATCGTACAATGAGCAGTTCTTC.